The 5 T cell receptor beta chains in this list originate from one sample, sequenced in a study of T cells in women clearing cervical HPV infection. Assay used: immunoSEQ multiplex PCR; TCRdb lists only in-frame clones, some missing. The table for this sample gives around 23,000 clones. The sample taken for sequencing was blood buffy coat. These receptor sequences come from a woman aged 18 to 75 with a cervical HPV16 infection that either progressed to CIN3+ or cleared (not recorded which).

About this clone: The read finishes 3 residues shy of the CDR3 end, and the germline J gene is used to complete it. The chain carries TRBV7-9 and TRBJ2-5; D gene uncertain. The germline V and J ends were trimmed by 5 bases and 1 base, with 14 bases remaining between them. The germline V gene has CDR1 SEHNR and CDR2 FQNEAQ (reference sequence). The CDR3 runs 15 residues. CDR3 DNA (partial): TGTGCCAGCAGCCCAGCCACACTATCCCAAGAGACC. It encodes CASSPATLSQET. The CDR3 as a whole reads CASSPATLSQETQYF.

The CDR3 region is CASSPGQPRARLQETQYF. The DNA read from the CDR3 is TGCGCCAGCAGCCCAGGACAGCCCCGGGCCAGGTTGCAAGAGACC. V is TRBV5-1 and J is TRBJ2-5; D may be TRBD1 (6 bases). The read stops 3 residues short of the end of the CDR3; the missing end is completed from the germline J gene. CDR1 and CDR2 (germline): SGHRS, YFSETQ. V was pared by 4 bases and J by 2 bases, with 24 bases between. This CDR3 is 18 amino acids long.

To note about this clone: The read falls 3 residues short of the CDR3 end, and the missing part is taken from the germline J gene. The genes are TRBV30 and TRBJ1-2; TRBD1 aligns across 10 bases. The CDR3 runs 16 residues. Germline loops: CDR1 GTSNPN, CDR2 SVGIG (reference sequence). The covered CDR3 bases are TGTGCCTGGAGTCCGAAGACAGGGGGCGGTTTTAGGGGC. It encodes CAWSPKTGGGFRG. The CDR3 as a whole reads CAWSPKTGGGFRGYTF.

The CDR3 bases that were read are TGTGCCAGTAGTGCTCCCGGGACAGGGGACTACGAG. As protein: CASSAPGTGDYE. The whole CDR3 sequence reads CASSAPGTGDYEQYF. This chain connects TRBV19 to TRBJ2-7; 10 bases map to TRBD1. The CDR3 end is not reached by the read, which stops 3 residues before it; the germline J gene fills it in. This CDR3 has 15 residues. Germline V gene data show CDR1 as LNHDA and CDR2 as SQIVND (reference sequence). J was trimmed by 3 bases and V by 5 bases; bases with no gene match: 7.

A word on this clone: The read finishes 3 residues shy of the CDR3 end, and the germline J gene is used to complete it. The J gene is TRBJ1-5, the V gene TRBV7-2; D possibly corresponds to TRBD1 (6 bases). The germline V gene encodes CDR1 SGHTA and CDR2 FQGNSA. V was trimmed by 1 base and J by 6 bases, leaving 10 bases between them. The CDR3 is 14 residues long. The CDR3 loop reads CASSLDPRGQPQHF. The part of the CDR3 DNA that was read is TGTGCCAGCAGCTTAGATCCCAGGGGTCAGCCC.